Presented here are 15 T cell receptor beta chains from one specimen sequenced in a study of T cells in Graves' hyperthyroidism and ophthalmopathy. TCR beta CDR3 region amplification was performed from RNA transcripts. Primed by the HTBI set, a first-round RT-PCR was run on the TCR CDR3. Via MiXCR, TCRdb re-called the multiplex PCR reads, giving one row per CDR3 protein. Among over 350,000 distinct CDR3 sequences, around 15% were seen once, and the ten largest hold around 27%. Sequenced input: blood. Receptor source: a man between 50 and 59 years old with Graves' ophthalmopathy.

This clonotype has ten or more counts. The chain joins TRBV20-1 to TRBJ2-1; the match to TRBD2 covers 8 bases. CDR3 length equals 17 residues. CDR1 and CDR2 from the germline V gene are DFQATT and SNEGSKA (reference sequence). V gave up 0 bases and J gave up 3 bases; unmatched junction bases: 10. For the CDR3, the DNA is TGCAGTGCTAGAGATCCTGACGGGAGGGCCCTCTACAATGAGCAGTTCTTC. It translates to CSARDPDGRALYNEQFF.

This chain joins TRBV20-1 and TRBJ1-5, with a possible D match to TRBD1 (5 bases). The germline V gene encodes CDR1 DFQATT and CDR2 SNEGSKA (reference sequence). Between the trimmed V and J ends, which lost 6 bases and 0 bases, there was a span of 9 bases. This CDR3 is 13 amino acids long. The DNA of the CDR3 is TGCAGTGCCAGACAGCATAGCAATCAGCCCCAGCATTTT. It encodes CSARQHSNQPQHF.

This clonotype was seen repeatedly, ten times or more. The J gene is TRBJ1-1, the V gene TRBV18, with D perhaps matching TRBD1 (6 bases). V lost 5 bases and J lost 0, with 19 bases in between. Germline V gene lookup returns CDR1 KGHSH and CDR2 LQKENI. CDR3 length equals 17 residues. The CDR3 DNA sequence: TGTGCCAGCTCAACCCAACCTGGACAGATCATGAACACTGAAGCTTTCTTT. This sequence encodes CASSTQPGQIMNTEAFF.

This clonotype was observed at least ten times. The chain couples TRBV6-1 to TRBJ2-3; D is perhaps TRBD1 (5 bases). This CDR3 comprises 13 residues. V shed 6 bases and J shed 4 bases, with 11 bases lying between them. Germline V gene data show CDR1 as MNHNS and CDR2 as SASEGT. This chain's CDR3 is CASRQGSADTQYF. As DNA, the CDR3 is TGTGCCAGCAGGCAGGGTTCCGCAGATACGCAGTATTTT.

V and J are TRBV29-1 and TRBJ1-2; TRBD1 aligns across 8 bases. This CDR3 contains 14 residues. Germline V gives CDR1 SQVTM, CDR2 ANQGSEA. V was clipped by 4 bases and J by 4 bases; unmatched bases: 8. For the CDR3, the DNA is TGCAGCGTTGGCCCAGTGGACAGGGTCTATGGCTACACCTTC. This codes for CSVGPVDRVYGYTF.

The rearrangement links TRBV29-1 to TRBJ1-1; D is uncertain. This CDR3 comprises 14 residues. V gave up 5 bases and J gave up 1 base, with 14 bases separating them. From germline, CDR1 is SQVTM and CDR2 ANQGSEA. CDR3 in amino acids: CSVYPLSWNTEAFF. CDR3 in DNA: TGCAGCGTTTACCCTCTTTCATGGAACACTGAAGCTTTCTTT.

This clonotype showed up just a few times. This chain's CDR3 is CSVETGTEAFF. DNA of the CDR3: TGCAGCGTTGAAACAGGGACTGAAGCTTTCTTT. The chain is built from TRBV29-1 and TRBJ1-1; D is possibly TRBD1 (6 bases). The CDR3 spans 11 residues. The V end lost 2 bases, the J end lost 5 bases, and 6 bases lay between the germline ends. Germline CDR1 SQVTM, CDR2 ANQGSEA. The full variable domain, its missing parts supplied by reference TRBV29-1 and TRBJ1-1, is SAVISQKPSRDICQRGTSLTIQCQVDSQVTMMFWYRQQPGQSLTLIATANQGSEATYESGFVIDKFPISRPNLTFSTLTVSNMSPEDSSIYLCSVETGTEAFFGQGTRLTVV.

This clonotype was counted many times. The CDR3 DNA is TGTGCCAGCAGTTTGGCGGGGGGGAACACTGAAGCTTTCTTT. Its protein is CASSLAGGNTEAFF. The V call is TRBV28, the J call TRBJ1-1, with D possibly TRBD1 on 5 matching bases. V was trimmed by 3 bases and J by 1 base, leaving 9 bases between them. The CDR3 loop spans 14 amino acids. Germline V gene lookup returns CDR1 MDHEN and CDR2 SYDVKM.

This clonotype has only a few counts. The CDR3 nucleotides are TGTGCCAGCCAACCCCTAGCGGGAGCCGGGGAGCTGTTTTTT. It specifies CASQPLAGAGELFF. This sequence joins TRBV6-1 and TRBJ2-2; 10 positions match TRBD2. Germline V gene sequence: CDR1 MNHNS, CDR2 SASEGT. Losses at the gene ends were 8 bases for V and 6 bases for J; bases not matched to a gene: 6. The CDR3 spans 14 residues.

The chain employs TRBV15 and TRBJ1-2; 9 nucleotides line up with TRBD1. Germline assignment: CDR1 LNHNV and CDR2 YYDKDF (reference sequence). With 3 bases clipped from V and 4 bases from J, the junction kept 6 bases outside the gene matches. The CDR3 loop spans 15 amino acids. The CDR3 DNA is TGTGCCACCAGCAGGGACAGGGGCTTTTTCTATGGCTACACCTTC. Its translation: CATSRDRGFFYGYTF.

The chain has TRBV5-1 and TRBJ2-5; the match to TRBD2 covers 13 bases. The CDR3 is made up of 15 amino acids. J gave up 4 bases and V 4 bases, and 4 bases lay outside the gene matches. CDR1 is SGHRS and CDR2 is YFSETQ in the germline V gene. The CDR3 nucleotides read TGCGCCAGCAGCAACCGACTAGCGGGAGGAGAGACCCAGTACTTC. The encoded protein is CASSNRLAGGETQYF.

This clonotype was seen more than once but under ten times. The V and J genes are TRBV15 and TRBJ1-5, with a weak D call TRBD1 (5 bases). The length of the CDR3 is 14 residues. V shed 5 bases and J shed 0 bases, with 8 bases lying between them. Looked up from germline, CDR1 is LNHNV and CDR2 is YYDKDF (reference sequence). Here the CDR3 reads CATSQQGSNQPQHF. The CDR3 DNA reads TGTGCCACCAGCCAGCAGGGTAGCAATCAGCCCCAGCATTTT.

This clonotype was recorded at least ten times. The CDR3 sequence: CASSQGLAGVGDIQYF. In DNA form, the CDR3 reads TGTGCCAGCAGCCAGGGACTAGCGGGAGTAGGTGACATTCAGTACTTC. The rearrangement links TRBV7-9 to TRBJ2-4; 14 nucleotides agree with TRBD2. The CDR3 totals 16 residues. The J segment lost 8 bases and the V segment lost 5 bases, leaving 8 bases of the junction unmatched. Germline CDR1 and CDR2: SEHNR and FQNEAQ (reference sequence). Full variable domain (rest looked up from reference TRBV7-9 and TRBJ2-4): DTGVSQNPRHKITKRGQNVTFRCDPISEHNRLYWYRQTLGQGPEFLTYFQNEAQLEKSRLLSDRFSAERPKGSFSTLEIQRTEQGDSAMYLCASSQGLAGVGDIQYFGAGTRLSVL.

In this sample, this clonotype turned up a few times. The V call is TRBV6-2 or TRBV6-3, the J call TRBJ2-3; the match to TRBD2 covers 10 bases. Germline V gene lookup returns CDR1 MNHEY and CDR2 SVGEGT. CDR3 length: 15 amino acids. Trimming took 5 bases from V and 8 from J; bases not matched to a gene: 10. The CDR3 bases are TGTGCCAGCAGTAGACCTAGCGGGAGTTTTACTACGCAGTATTTT. Its protein product is CASSRPSGSFTTQYF.

The table lists this clonotype with a few counts. CDR3 residues: CSARDPGTLTYEQYF. CDR3 in DNA: TGCAGTGCTAGAGATCCCGGGACACTAACGTACGAGCAGTACTTC. The V and J genes are TRBV20-1 and TRBJ2-7, with a tentative D call TRBD1 (6 bases). CDR1 and CDR2 (germline): DFQATT, SNEGSKA (reference sequence). This CDR3 comprises 15 residues. Trimming pared 0 bases from V and 4 bases from J, leaving 16 bases between.